This TCR beta chain was found in a study of graft-versus-host responses after intestinal transplantation. Study results and limitations: Detected in recipient marrow were GvH clones, some of which were first observed in ileum or blood.

With respect to this clone: What it binds is unknown.

Some clones are missing from TCRdb's copy, which holds only in-frame ones; the method was immunoSEQ multiplex PCR. The data hold 130,000 to 150,000 clones, with 80% to 95% observed a single time. The V gene end was trimmed by 8 bases and the J gene end by 3 bases; junction bases not matched to a gene: 9. Germline-derived CDR1 and CDR2 are MNHEY and SVGAGI. The CDR3 loop spans 14 amino acids. The receptor was derived from a human donor who received an intestinal transplant. This specimen consisted of unstimulated CD4+ T cells sorted from spleen or lymph node cells, obtained before intestinal transplant. This rearrangement joins TRBV6-5 to TRBJ2-7; 8 positions match TRBD1. The CDR3 DNA follows: TGTGCCAGCGGACAGGGCCTGAGGTTCTACGAGCAGTACTTC. It translates to CASGQGLRFYEQYF.